The 10 T cell receptor beta chains reported below all come from one sample, sequenced in a study of blood T cell repertoires in COVID-19. Using immunoSEQ multiplex PCR, the repertoire was profiled, and TCRdb retains in-frame clones only, with some absent. The table includes about 130,000 clones, approximately 84% detected once. The sequenced material came from peripheral blood. These receptors came from a human donor in a cohort sampled during active COVID-19.

This clone appeared once. Germline and junction disagree at one end, which may indicate a read error. The chain couples TRBV4-1 to TRBJ1-3, with TRBD1 identical over 9 bases. CDR1 and CDR2 (germline): MGHRA, YSYEKL. There are 13 residues in the CDR3. This CDR3 reads CASSQDPGQGTDF. The CDR3 region has the DNA TGCGCCAGCAGCCAAGACCCTGGACAGGGGACGGATTTT.

The rearrangement joins TRBV6-1 to TRBJ1-1; 10 nucleotides agree with TRBD1. The V and J ends lost 3 bases and 6 bases, in that order; junction bases with no gene match: 7. From germline, CDR1 is MNHNS and CDR2 SASEGT. This CDR3 region has 15 residues. CDR3: CASSDAGTGVPEAFF. The CDR3 DNA reads TGTGCCAGCAGTGACGCCGGGACAGGGGTCCCTGAAGCTTTCTTT.

This clone occurred a few times. The chain has TRBV5-8 and TRBJ2-3; 9 nucleotides align to TRBD2. CDR1 and CDR2 from the germline V gene are SGHTS and YDEGEE. The CDR3 has 15 residues. The V segment lost 1 base and the J segment 2 bases; nucleotides outside the gene matches: 2. CDR3 sequence reads: CASSLTSGPTDTQYF. The CDR3 coding sequence is TGTGCCAGCAGCTTGACTAGCGGGCCCACAGATACGCAGTATTTT. The whole variable domain, filled in from reference TRBV5-8 and TRBJ2-3, reads EAGVTQSPTHLIKTRGQQATLRCSPISGHTSVYWYQQALGLGLQFLLWYDEGEERNRGNFPPRFSGRQFPNYSSELNVNALELEDSALYLCASSLTSGPTDTQYFGPGTRLTVL.

This sequence joins TRBV7-2 and TRBJ1-4; a weak D match, TRBD1 (6 bases). This CDR3 spans 15 amino acids. Germline lookup yields CDR1 SGHTA and CDR2 FQGNSA. The V end lost 6 bases, the J end lost 2 bases, and 13 bases lay between the germline ends. CDR3: CASRRATGTNEKLFF. The CDR3 DNA reads as TGTGCCAGCAGGCGGGCCACAGGGACTAATGAAAAACTGTTTTTT. Combining the CDR3 with reference TRBV7-2 and TRBJ1-4 gives the whole variable domain GAGVSQSPSNKVTEKGKDVELRCDPISGHTALYWYRQSLGQGLEFLIYFQGNSAPDKSGLPSDRFSAERTGGSVSTLTIQRTQQEDSAVYLCASRRATGTNEKLFFGSGTQLSVL.

This chain connects TRBV5-1 to TRBJ2-5; 11 bases agree with TRBD2. V shed 1 base, J shed 2 bases, and the junction held 4 bases outside the gene matches. The CDR3 length is 16 residues. CDR1 SGHRS and CDR2 YFSETQ come from the germline V gene. This chain's CDR3 is CASSLSSGGAQETQYF. The CDR3 DNA reads TGCGCCAGCAGCTTGAGTAGCGGGGGGGCTCAAGAGACCCAGTACTTC.

The J gene is TRBJ1-2, the V gene TRBV5-6; D call uncertain. Germline loops: CDR1 SGHDT, CDR2 YYEEEE. The V gene lost 4 bases and the J gene lost 7 bases, with 17 bases spanning the gap. This CDR3 has 14 residues. The CDR3 nucleotides are TGTGCCAGCAGCCCACCGGGAGCCCTGGGTGGCTACACCTTC. The encoded protein is CASSPPGALGGYTF.

The genes are TRBV11-2 and TRBJ2-5; D is uncertain. V dropped 2 bases and J dropped 5 bases, with 6 bases sitting between them. Germline loops: CDR1 SGHAT, CDR2 FQNNGV. The CDR3 runs 12 residues. Written as DNA, the CDR3 is TGTGCCAGCAGCTTATCCAGGGAGACCCAGTACTTC. This encodes CASSLSRETQYF.

The genes are TRBV2 and TRBJ1-2, with 7 positions matching TRBD1. The germline gives CDR1 SNHLY, CDR2 FYNNEI. The CDR3 is made up of 13 amino acids. The J segment lost 7 bases and the V segment lost 9 bases, leaving 11 bases of the junction unmatched. The CDR3 DNA reads as TGTGCCAGTAGGGACAGCTTCCAGGGTGGCTACACCTTC. Its protein product is CASRDSFQGGYTF.

The chain couples TRBV27 to TRBJ2-5, with TRBD1 matching over 7 bases. This CDR3 is 16 amino acids long. Germline V CDR1 and CDR2: MNHEY, SMNVEV (reference sequence). The V and J ends lost 6 bases and 2 bases, in that order; junction bases with no gene match: 12. CDR3 bases: TGTGCCAGCAGGGCCGACAGGGCCCCCCGACAAGAGACCCAGTACTTC. The encoded protein is CASRADRAPRQETQYF.

This clone was seen a few times. The J gene is TRBJ2-7, the V gene TRBV5-1; 10 nucleotides align to TRBD1. There are 14 residues in the CDR3. CDR1 and CDR2 (germline): SGHRS, YFSETQ. Trimming at V came to 4 bases and at J to 6 bases, leaving 7 bases not matched to a gene. The CDR3 region is CASSQPGTGVEQYF. In nucleotides, the CDR3 is TGCGCCAGCAGCCAACCCGGGACAGGGGTCGAGCAGTACTTC. Using reference TRBV5-1 and TRBJ2-7 for the parts outside the CDR3, the full variable domain is KAGVTQTPRYLIKTRGQQVTLSCSPISGHRSVSWYQQTPGQGLQFLFEYFSETQRNKGNFPGRFSGRQFSNSRSEMNVSTLELGDSALYLCASSQPGTGVEQYFGPGTRLTVT.